This T cell receptor beta chain was sequenced for a study of blood T cell repertoires in COVID-19. The wider study: Samples came from the United States, Italy and Spain, spanning acute and convalescent COVID-19.

Trimming cost V 7 bases and J 1 base, with 22 bases left between them. CDR3 size: 16 residues. CDR1 is SQVTM and CDR2 is ANQGSEA in the germline V gene. Original handling: Amplification with reference gene primers provided the estimates of nucleated cell counts. Some clones are missing from TCRdb's copy, which holds only in-frame ones; the method was immunoSEQ multiplex PCR. That table is the source of V, J and clone size, and D and trimming were worked out from the DNA. The data hold some 200,000 clones, with 70% to 90% observed a single time. The specimen sequenced was peripheral blood. This clonotype was obtained from a woman under 30 who had recovered from COVID-19. The rearrangement uses TRBV29-1 and TRBJ1-1, with TRBD1 as a possible D gene (5 bases). CDR3 residues: CSAGWGRAFGNTEAFF. In DNA, the CDR3 is TGCAGCGCAGGGTGGGGCCGCGCATTTGGGAACACTGAAGCTTTCTTT.